Detailed here is one TCR beta chain. This specimen comes from a study of blood T cell repertoires in COVID-19. For the study at large: Sources were T cells, B-cell-depleted T cells, or PBMCs; the material itself was cDNA or gDNA.

CDR3 length: 16 amino acids. V lost 5 bases and J lost 0, with 11 bases in between. The germline V gene encodes CDR1 SGHVS and CDR2 FNYEAQ. Authors' analysis steps: The authors estimated nucleated cell counts from reference gene primer amplification. The assay was immunoSEQ multiplex PCR, and TCRdb's table has in-frame clones only and misses some. The V and J calls and clone size are taken from that table; D and trimming were inferred from the DNA. This sample yields over 200,000 clones, of which less than 90% are seen a single time; 2.5% to 3% belongs to the top ten. The chain links TRBV7-6 to TRBJ1-6, with unresolved D. The specimen sequenced was peripheral blood. This TCR came from a woman aged 70-85 years with active or convalescent COVID-19. DNA of the CDR3: TGTGCCAGCAGCCGCGGCCCTTCCTCCTATAATTCACCCCTCCACTTT. This codes for CASSRGPSSYNSPLHF.